This passage covers 28 T cell receptor beta chains from one sample sequenced in a study of control samples from healthy donors and cancer patients. TCRdb's table, derived via immunoSEQ multiplex PCR, lists solely in-frame clones and lacks some. The sample contains about 150,000 clones, approximately 93% of which appear only once. The sequenced sample consisted of blood. These receptors were collected from a man aged 18 to 30 in good health.

As DNA, the CDR3 is TGTGCCAGCAATCCCCTGGTGTTTGGTTCACCCCTCCACTTT. As protein: CASNPLVFGSPLHF. The V and J genes are TRBV6-5 and TRBJ1-6; D remains ambiguous. CDR1 MNHEY and CDR2 SVGAGI come from the germline V gene. V shed 7 bases and J shed 9 bases, with 16 bases lying between them. This CDR3 is 14 amino acids long.

The rearrangement uses TRBV27 and TRBJ2-1; a possible D gene is TRBD1 (7 bases). The CDR3 contains 16 residues. Germline loops: CDR1 MNHEY, CDR2 SMNVEV (reference sequence). The ends were cut back, 7 bases at V and 2 bases at J, with 18 bases in the middle. DNA of the CDR3: TGTGCCAGCAAATTACTAGACAGGGAGGCCTACAATGAGCAGTTCTTC. It is translated as CASKLLDREAYNEQFF.

The chain uses TRBV4-3 and TRBJ2-1, with D unclear. Trimming took 0 bases from V and 6 from J, leaving 9 bases between them. The length of the CDR3 is 14 residues. CDR1 and CDR2 (germline): LGHNA, YSLEER. The chain's CDR3 is CASSQESARNEQFF. The CDR3 coding sequence is TGCGCCAGCAGCCAAGAATCAGCGCGCAATGAGCAGTTCTTC.

The V gene is TRBV19, the J gene TRBJ1-1; maybe TRBD1 (5 bases). The CDR3 is 13 residues long. V lost 2 bases and J 8 bases, leaving 12 bases between the germline ends. The germline V gene encodes CDR1 LNHDA and CDR2 SQIVND (reference sequence). In nucleotides, the CDR3 is TGTGCCAGTAGTATATATGTAGGGGTGGAAGCTTTCTTT. It codes for CASSIYVGVEAFF. Variable domain in full (rest from reference TRBV19 and TRBJ1-1): DGGITQSPKYLFRKEGQNVTLSCEQNLNHDAMYWYRQDPGQGLRLIYYSQIVNDFQKGDIAEGYSVSREKKESFPLTVTSAQKNPTAFYLCASSIYVGVEAFFGQGTRLTVV.

V and J are TRBV15 and TRBJ2-1; maybe TRBD1 (6 bases). This CDR3 is built from 17 residues. Germline-derived CDR1 and CDR2 are LNHNV and YYDKDF (reference sequence). V was pared by 0 bases and J by 3 bases, with 15 bases between. Here the CDR3 reads CATSRDRGTNFYNEQFF. In DNA, the CDR3 is TGTGCCACCAGCAGAGATAGGGGGACCAATTTCTACAATGAGCAGTTCTTC.

This clone was seen just once. This rearrangement joins TRBV27 to TRBJ1-5, with TRBD1 matching over 7 bases. Germline V gene data show CDR1 as MNHEY and CDR2 as SMNVEV (reference sequence). J lost 1 base, V lost 6 bases, and 6 bases had no gene match. This CDR3 contains 15 residues. CDR3 DNA sequence: TGTGCCAGCAGGGGTTACAGGGGAAGCAATCAGCCCCAGCATTTT. Protein sequence: CASRGYRGSNQPQHF.

The sample holds one count of this clone. The chain combines TRBV5-8 with TRBJ2-2; D is perhaps TRBD2 (6 bases). In germline, CDR1 is SGHTS, CDR2 YDEGEE. V was shortened by 4 bases and J by 5 bases, with 18 bases between the two germline ends. The length of the CDR3 is 16 residues. The CDR3 DNA reads TGTGCCAGCAGCCGTACCTTCGGCGGGACGACCGGGGAGCTGTTTTTT. Protein: CASSRTFGGTTGELFF.

The chain couples TRBV15 to TRBJ2-7; no clear D gene. CDR1 is LNHNV and CDR2 is YYDKDF in the germline V gene (reference sequence). Trimming removed 2 bases from V and 2 bases from J, with 16 bases in between. There are 16 residues in the CDR3. The CDR3 spells CATSRMGLAGPYEQYF. In DNA form, the CDR3 reads TGTGCCACCAGCAGAATGGGCTTAGCAGGTCCCTACGAGCAGTACTTC. The variable domain in full, with the rest retrieved from reference TRBV15 and TRBJ2-7, is DAMVIQNPRYQVTQFGKPVTLSCSQTLNHNVMYWYQQKSSQAPKLLFHYYDKDFNNEADTPDNFQSRRPNTSFCFLDIRSPGLGDTAMYLCATSRMGLAGPYEQYFGPGTRLTVT.

The chain uses TRBV30 and TRBJ1-3, with 7 bases lining up with TRBD1. J lost 1 base, V lost 5 bases, and 5 bases had no gene match. Germline V lookup: CDR1 GTSNPN, CDR2 SVGIG (reference sequence). The CDR3 spans 14 residues. The CDR3 loop is CAWEGAKSGNTIYF. The CDR3 DNA reads TGTGCCTGGGAGGGGGCAAAATCTGGAAACACCATATATTTT.

In its sample, this clone was seen once. The gene calls are TRBV6-2 or TRBV6-3 and TRBJ1-5; no firm D call. This CDR3 is 17 amino acids long. The V end was cut by 4 bases, the J end by 3 bases, with 19 bases between. CDR1 and CDR2 (germline): MNHEY, SVGEGT. The DNA for the CDR3 is TGTGCCAGCAGTTCGCCAGTGCTGTCGACCCCCAATCAGCCCCAGCATTTT. It encodes CASSSPVLSTPNQPQHF.

The chain recombines TRBV10-3 with TRBJ2-2; D remains ambiguous. CDR3 size: 16 residues. Germline V gene data show CDR1 as ENHRY and CDR2 as SYGVKD. V lost 6 bases and J lost 1, with 15 bases in between. The CDR3 loop is CAIRETQTLNTGELFF. CDR3 nucleotide sequence: TGTGCCATCAGGGAGACACAAACCCTGAACACCGGGGAGCTGTTTTTT.

The chain combines TRBV14 with TRBJ2-1; D may be TRBD2 (6 bases). This CDR3 comprises 14 residues. Looked up from germline, CDR1 is SGHDN and CDR2 is FVKESK. Between the trimmed V and J ends, which lost 7 bases and 3 bases, there was a span of 13 bases. CDR3 in amino acids: CASTTGGDYNEQFF. CDR3 nucleotide sequence: TGTGCCAGCACTACAGGAGGGGACTACAATGAGCAGTTCTTC.

The chain combines TRBV30 with TRBJ1-5; D not resolved. The CDR3 covers 13 residues. The V end was cut by 3 bases, the J end by 3 bases, with 9 bases between. The germline V gene encodes CDR1 GTSNPN and CDR2 SVGIG (reference sequence). The DNA for the CDR3 is TGTGCCTGGAGAGGGTCCCTCAATCAGCCCCAGCATTTT. Its translation is CAWRGSLNQPQHF.

The chain carries TRBV21-1 and TRBJ2-5; the tabulated D call, TRBD2, remains unverified against the DNA. TRBV21-1 is tagged as a pseudogene. The CDR3 covers 18 residues. The CDR3 region has the DNA TGTGCCAGCAGCAAAGGCGGCACCGCGGGGGGGGCGGAAGAGACCCAGTACTTC. This gives the protein CASSKGGTAGGAEETQYF.

The chain combines TRBV5-6 with TRBJ1-2; no definite D call. The CDR3 spans 13 residues. Germline assignment: CDR1 SGHDT and CDR2 YYEEEE. Trimming stripped 7 bases from V and 4 bases from J, with 14 bases between. This CDR3 is CASRARSIYGYTF. Written as DNA, the CDR3 is TGTGCCAGCCGTGCACGCTCCATCTATGGCTACACCTTC.

As to this clone: The identical CDR3 is also encoded by other nucleotide sequences in the sample. The chain combines TRBV6-5 with TRBJ2-7; 9 bases fit TRBD1. The V gene end was trimmed by 4 bases and the J gene end by 1 base; junction bases not matched to a gene: 2. CDR1 and CDR2 from the germline V gene are MNHEY and SVGAGI. CDR3 length equals 14 residues. The CDR3 nucleotides read TGTGCCAGCAGTTCCGGGACAGGGTCCTACGAGCAGTACTTC. Translation gives CASSSGTGSYEQYF.

This clone was observed once. V and J are TRBV28 and TRBJ1-5; 8 bases match TRBD1. The germline V gene encodes CDR1 MDHEN and CDR2 SYDVKM. V shed 7 bases, J shed 6 bases, and the junction held 2 bases outside the gene matches. CDR3 length: 12 amino acids. The CDR3 here is CASTGGFQPQHF. The CDR3, as DNA: TGTGCCAGCACAGGGGGCTTTCAGCCCCAGCATTTT.

The chain carries TRBV4-1 and TRBJ2-1; TRBD2 is a possible D gene (5 bases). CDR3 size: 16 residues. CDR1 is MGHRA and CDR2 is YSYEKL in the germline V gene. V lost 5 bases to trimming and J lost 0 bases, with 14 bases between them. As DNA, the CDR3 is TGCGCCAGCAGCAAACGGAAGGGAGACTCCTACAATGAGCAGTTCTTC. It codes for CASSKRKGDSYNEQFF.

The J gene is TRBJ2-3, the V gene TRBV10-2, with TRBD2 matching 7 bases. This CDR3 has 14 amino acids. V trimming: 2 bases; J trimming: 9 bases; junction bases outside the gene matches: 8. Germline V gives CDR1 WSHSY, CDR2 SAAADI. As DNA, the CDR3 is TGCGCCAGCAGTGAGCGGCGGGAGAGAGAGACGCAGTATTTT. It codes for CASSERRERETQYF.

This chain connects TRBV3-1 (or the pseudogene TRBV3-2) to TRBJ1-1; D is undetermined. The germline gives CDR1 LGHDT, CDR2 YNNKEL (reference sequence). Trimming removed 3 bases at V and 7 bases at J, with 12 bases between. The CDR3 length is 13 residues. The CDR3 region is CASSHHSGFEAFF. In DNA form, the CDR3 reads TGTGCCAGCAGCCACCACAGCGGATTTGAAGCTTTCTTT.

The chain has TRBV4-1 and TRBJ2-7; D is unclear. V lost 4 bases to trimming and J lost 0 bases, with 13 bases between them. Per the germline V gene, CDR1 is MGHRA and CDR2 is YSYEKL. The CDR3 has 15 residues. CDR3 residues: CASSRLDSRSYEQYF. In nucleotides, the CDR3 is TGCGCCAGCAGCCGTTTAGATTCTCGCTCCTACGAGCAGTACTTC.

The V gene is TRBV3-1 (or the pseudogene TRBV3-2), the J gene TRBJ2-1, with D tentatively TRBD1 (6 bases). The germline gives CDR1 LGHDT, CDR2 YNNKEL (reference sequence). The V end lost 4 bases, the J end lost 3 bases, and 13 bases lay between the germline ends. This CDR3 contains 15 residues. CDR3 nucleotides: TGTGCCAGCAGCCTAACGGGACAACACTACAATGAGCAGTTCTTC. It codes for CASSLTGQHYNEQFF.

V usage is TRBV2 and J usage is TRBJ2-2, with 9 bases aligning to TRBD1. Per germline, CDR1 SNHLY and CDR2 FYNNEI. The CDR3 covers 14 residues. Losses at the gene ends were 8 bases for V and 5 bases for J; bases not matched to a gene: 6. CDR3 region: CASFHRGQTGELFF. As DNA, the CDR3 is TGTGCCAGCTTCCACAGGGGGCAGACCGGGGAGCTGTTTTTT.

This chain links TRBV7-9 with TRBJ1-1; tentatively, D is TRBD1 (6 bases). V dropped 1 base and J dropped 0 bases, with 9 bases sitting between them. From germline, CDR1 is SEHNR and CDR2 FQNEAQ (reference sequence). CDR3 length equals 15 residues. In DNA, the CDR3 is TGTGCCAGCAGCTTAGGGGGGGCCTTGAACACTGAAGCTTTCTTT. Translated, it gives CASSLGGALNTEAFF.

DNA for the CDR3: TGTGCCAGCAGCCCGGCTAGCGGGGGGGCTCACGAGCAGTACTTC. Translation gives CASSPASGGAHEQYF. V and J are TRBV5-6 and TRBJ2-7; 12 positions match TRBD2. Trimming took 4 bases from V and 5 from J; bases not matched to a gene: 7. This CDR3 is 15 amino acids long. The germline CDR1 and CDR2 sequences are SGHDT and YYEEEE.

The rearrangement links TRBV7-9 to TRBJ1-6; 11 bases are shared with TRBD1. CDR1 is SEHNR and CDR2 is FQNEAQ in the germline V gene (reference sequence). This CDR3 has 17 residues. V lost 1 base, J lost 7 bases, and 6 bases stayed unmatched. The CDR3 DNA reads TGTGCCAGCAGCTTAGGAGGACAGGGGGCTATCAATTCACCCCTCCACTTT. Translation: CASSLGGQGAINSPLHF. The entire variable domain, with the rest obtained from reference TRBV7-9 and TRBJ1-6, is as follows: DTGVSQNPRHKITKRGQNVTFRCDPISEHNRLYWYRQTLGQGPEFLTYFQNEAQLEKSRLLSDRFSAERPKGSFSTLEIQRTEQGDSAMYLCASSLGGQGAINSPLHFGNGTRLTVT.

This clone was counted only a few times. This rearrangement joins TRBV9 to TRBJ2-1, with 13 bases that match TRBD2. The CDR3 is 14 amino acids. Losses at the gene ends were 4 bases for V and 15 bases for J; bases not matched to a gene: 10. Germline-derived CDR1 and CDR2 are SGDLS and YYNGEE. Here the CDR3 reads CASSKGLAGSSGFF. The DNA for the CDR3 is TGTGCCAGCAGCAAGGGACTAGCGGGGTCTTCTGGGTTCTTC.

This sequence joins TRBV6-4 and TRBJ1-1; D gene uncertain. Trimming stripped 0 bases from V and 1 base from J, with 6 bases between. The V gene's germline CDR1 is MRHNA and CDR2 SNTAGT. The CDR3 length is 14 residues. CDR3 DNA sequence: TGTGCCAGCAGTGACTCAGGTGAGAACACTGAAGCTTTCTTT. This gives the protein CASSDSGENTEAFF.